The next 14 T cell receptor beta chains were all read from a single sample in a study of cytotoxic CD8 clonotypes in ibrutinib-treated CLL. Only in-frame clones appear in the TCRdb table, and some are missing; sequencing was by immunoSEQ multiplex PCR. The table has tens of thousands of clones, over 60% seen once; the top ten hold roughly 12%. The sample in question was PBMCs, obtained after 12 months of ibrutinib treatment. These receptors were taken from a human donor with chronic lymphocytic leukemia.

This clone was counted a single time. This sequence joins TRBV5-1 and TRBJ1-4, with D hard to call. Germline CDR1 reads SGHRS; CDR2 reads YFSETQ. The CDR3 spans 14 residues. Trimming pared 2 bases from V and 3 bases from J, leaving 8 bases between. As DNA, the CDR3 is TGCGCCAGCAGCTTTGGAGGGTCTAATGAAAAACTGTTTTTT. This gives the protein CASSFGGSNEKLFF.

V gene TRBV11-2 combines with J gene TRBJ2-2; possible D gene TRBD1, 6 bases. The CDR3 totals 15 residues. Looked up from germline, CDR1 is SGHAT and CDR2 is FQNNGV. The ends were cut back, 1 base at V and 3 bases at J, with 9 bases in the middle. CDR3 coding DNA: TGTGCCAGCAGCTTAGGGACAGCTCACACCGGGGAGCTGTTTTTT. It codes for CASSLGTAHTGELFF. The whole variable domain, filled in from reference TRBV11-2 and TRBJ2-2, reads EAGVAQSPRYKIIEKRQSVAFWCNPISGHATLYWYQQILGQGPKLLIQFQNNGVVDDSQLPKDRFSAERLKGVDSTLKIQPAKLEDSAVYLCASSLGTAHTGELFFGEGSRLTVL.

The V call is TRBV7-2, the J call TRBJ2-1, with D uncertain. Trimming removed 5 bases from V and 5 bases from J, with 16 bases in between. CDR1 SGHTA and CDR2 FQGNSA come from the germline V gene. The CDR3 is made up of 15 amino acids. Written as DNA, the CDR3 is TGTGCCAGCAGCCCCGGTGGTAGCAGAAACAATGAGCAGTTCTTC. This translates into CASSPGGSRNNEQFF.

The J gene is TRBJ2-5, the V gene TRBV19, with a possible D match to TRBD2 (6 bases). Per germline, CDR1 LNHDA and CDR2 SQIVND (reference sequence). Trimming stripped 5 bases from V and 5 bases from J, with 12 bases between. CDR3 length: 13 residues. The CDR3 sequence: CASSPRLGETQYF. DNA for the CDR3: TGTGCCAGTAGTCCCCGACTAGGGGAGACCCAGTACTTC.

CDR3 protein: CASTTYRGDHQPQHF. CDR3 coding DNA: TGTGCCAGCACAACCTACAGGGGAGATCACCAGCCCCAGCATTTT. V gene TRBV28 combines with J gene TRBJ1-5; 7 nucleotides align to TRBD1. The ends lost 7 bases at V and 7 bases at J; junction bases unmatched: 13. CDR1 MDHEN and CDR2 SYDVKM come from the germline V gene. This CDR3 is built from 15 residues.

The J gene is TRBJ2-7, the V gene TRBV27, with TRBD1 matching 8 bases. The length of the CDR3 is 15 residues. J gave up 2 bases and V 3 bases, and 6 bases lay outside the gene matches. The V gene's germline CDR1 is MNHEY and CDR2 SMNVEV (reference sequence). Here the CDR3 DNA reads TGTGCCAGCAGTTTCCCATCAGGGGGCGCCTACGAGCAGTACTTC. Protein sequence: CASSFPSGGAYEQYF.

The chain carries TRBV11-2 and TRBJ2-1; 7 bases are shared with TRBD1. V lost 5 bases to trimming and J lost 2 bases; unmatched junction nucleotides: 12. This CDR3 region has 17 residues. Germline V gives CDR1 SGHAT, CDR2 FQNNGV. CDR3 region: CASSKFSGTATYNEQFF. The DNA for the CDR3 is TGTGCCAGCAGCAAGTTCTCCGGGACAGCTACCTACAATGAGCAGTTCTTC.

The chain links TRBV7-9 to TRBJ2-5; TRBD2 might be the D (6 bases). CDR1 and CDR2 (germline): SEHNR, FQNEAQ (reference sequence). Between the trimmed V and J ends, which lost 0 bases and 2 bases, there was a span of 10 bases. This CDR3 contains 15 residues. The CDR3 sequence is CASSLALARQETQYF. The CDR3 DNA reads TGTGCCAGCAGCTTAGCCCTAGCGAGACAAGAGACCCAGTACTTC. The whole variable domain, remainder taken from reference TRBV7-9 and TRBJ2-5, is DTGVSQNPRHKITKRGQNVTFRCDPISEHNRLYWYRQTLGQGPEFLTYFQNEAQLEKSRLLSDRFSAERPKGSFSTLEIQRTEQGDSAMYLCASSLALARQETQYFGPGTRLLVL.

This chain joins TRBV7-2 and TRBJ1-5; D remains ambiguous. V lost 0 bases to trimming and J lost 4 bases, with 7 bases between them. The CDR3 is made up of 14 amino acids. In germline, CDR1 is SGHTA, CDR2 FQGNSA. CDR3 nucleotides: TGTGCCAGCAGCTTAGCGATTACTAATCAGCCCCAGCATTTT. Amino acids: CASSLAITNQPQHF.

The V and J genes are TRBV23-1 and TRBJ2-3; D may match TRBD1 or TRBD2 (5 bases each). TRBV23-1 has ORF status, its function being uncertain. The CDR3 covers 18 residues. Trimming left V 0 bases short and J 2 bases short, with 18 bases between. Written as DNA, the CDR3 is TGCGCCAGCAGTCAATCGGGGGAGAGCGGACCAAACACAGATACGCAGTATTTT. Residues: CASSQSGESGPNTDTQYF.

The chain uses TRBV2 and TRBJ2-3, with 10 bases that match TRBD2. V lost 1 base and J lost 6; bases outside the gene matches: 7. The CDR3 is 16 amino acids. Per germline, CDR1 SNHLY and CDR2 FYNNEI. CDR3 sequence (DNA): TGTGCCAGCAGTGAAGGACTAGCGGGTGAAAGGGATACGCAGTATTTT. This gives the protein CASSEGLAGERDTQYF.

The DNA of the CDR3 is TGTGCCAGCAGCTTAGACGGTCTTGAGACCCAGTACTTC. Its translation: CASSLDGLETQYF. The V gene is TRBV7-8, the J gene TRBJ2-5, with D uncertain. CDR3 size: 13 residues. Deletions cut 1 base from V and 5 bases from J, with 8 bases between. CDR1 is SGHVS and CDR2 is FQNEAQ in the germline V gene. Full variable domain (outside the CDR3, taken from reference TRBV7-8 and TRBJ2-5): GAGVSQSPRYKVAKRGQDVALRCDPISGHVSLFWYQQALGQGPEFLTYFQNEAQLDKSGLPSDRFFAERPEGSVSTLKIQRTQQEDSAVYLCASSLDGLETQYFGPGTRLLVL.

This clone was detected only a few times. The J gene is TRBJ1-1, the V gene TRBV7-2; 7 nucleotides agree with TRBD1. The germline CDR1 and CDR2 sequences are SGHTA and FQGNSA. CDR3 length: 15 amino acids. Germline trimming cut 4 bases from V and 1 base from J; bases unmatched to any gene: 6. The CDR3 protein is CASSSMTGRNTEAFF. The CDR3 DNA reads TGTGCCAGCAGCTCCATGACAGGGCGGAACACTGAAGCTTTCTTT. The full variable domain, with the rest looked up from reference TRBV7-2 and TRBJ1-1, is GAGVSQSPSNKVTEKGKDVELRCDPISGHTALYWYRQSLGQGLEFLIYFQGNSAPDKSGLPSDRFSAERTGGSVSTLTIQRTQQEDSAVYLCASSSMTGRNTEAFFGQGTRLTVV.

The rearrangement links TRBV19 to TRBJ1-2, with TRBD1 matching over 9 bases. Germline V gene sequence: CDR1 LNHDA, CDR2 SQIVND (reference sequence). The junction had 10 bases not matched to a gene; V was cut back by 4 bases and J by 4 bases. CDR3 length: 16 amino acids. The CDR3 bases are TGTGCCAGTAGTAGACAACAGGGGGCGGTAACCTATGGCTACACCTTC. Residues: CASSRQQGAVTYGYTF.